Shown below are 9 T cell receptor beta chains from a single sample sequenced in a study of cytomegalovirus exposure and HLA in healthy donors. PCR used 60 Vbeta primers and 13 Jbeta primers. The data were produced by immunoSEQ multiplex PCR, yet TCRdb's version contains in-frame clones alone and is incomplete. This table has roughly 150,000 clones, roughly 80% appearing once. The sample comprised PBMCs. The origin of the receptors is a man aged 25 to 45 in good health and CMV-seropositive.

This rearrangement joins TRBV2 to TRBJ2-3, with a weak D call TRBD2 (6 bases). Per the germline V gene, CDR1 is SNHLY and CDR2 is FYNNEI. The ends were cut back, 0 bases at V and 2 bases at J, with 12 bases in the middle. CDR3 length equals 16 residues. CDR3 DNA: TGTGCCAGCAGTGAAGCGCTTCGGGGGAACACAGATACGCAGTATTTT. Amino acid sequence: CASSEALRGNTDTQYF.

The genes are TRBV4-2 and TRBJ2-7; maybe TRBD2 (6 bases). In germline, CDR1 is LGHNA, CDR2 YNFKEQ. Trimming left V 1 base short and J 5 bases short, with 21 bases between. The CDR3 spans 17 residues. The CDR3 loop reads CASSQAVDYPLNDEQYF. The CDR3 DNA sequence: TGTGCCAGCAGCCAAGCCGTGGACTACCCCTTGAATGACGAGCAGTACTTC.

This sequence joins TRBV5-1 and TRBJ2-2; TRBD1 might be the D (5 bases). Germline V gene sequence: CDR1 SGHRS, CDR2 YFSETQ. CDR3 size: 14 residues. The V end was cut by 4 bases, the J end by 5 bases, with 12 bases between. Here the CDR3 DNA reads TGCGCCAGCAGCGTTAGACAGTTAACCGGGGAGCTGTTTTTT. This gives the protein CASSVRQLTGELFF.

Notes on this clone: The junction departs from the called germline gene at one end, perhaps through a read error. The V and J genes are TRBV7-9 and TRBJ2-7; 9 nucleotides line up with TRBD2. The CDR3 is 16 residues long. Germline lookup yields CDR1 SEHNR and CDR2 FQNEAQ (reference sequence). The CDR3 region is CSSRKTTSGQTYEQYF. Written as DNA, the CDR3 is TGTTCCAGCAGGAAAACCACTAGCGGGCAAACCTACGAGCAGTACTTC. Full variable domain (outside the CDR3, taken from reference TRBV7-9 and TRBJ2-7): DTGVSQNPRHKITKRGQNVTFRCDPISEHNRLYWYRQTLGQGPEFLTYFQNEAQLEKSRLLSDRFSAERPKGSFSTLEIQRTEQGDSAMYLCSSRKTTSGQTYEQYFGPGTRLTVT.

In its sample, this clone was seen once. This rearrangement joins TRBV27 to TRBJ2-7, with D maybe TRBD1 (5 bases). Germline lookup yields CDR1 MNHEY and CDR2 SMNVEV (reference sequence). V lost 6 bases and J lost 4, with 19 bases in between. The CDR3 loop spans 15 amino acids. DNA of the CDR3: TGTGCCAGCAGCTTAACAGGAGCTCCCGGTTACGAGCAGTACTTC. This sequence encodes CASSLTGAPGYEQYF.

This clone was observed once. The chain carries TRBV5-1 and TRBJ1-4, with 7 bases that match TRBD1. The trim removed 0 bases at V and 7 bases at J, leaving 6 bases unmatched. This CDR3 has 15 residues. Germline CDR1 reads SGHRS; CDR2 reads YFSETQ. For the CDR3, the DNA is TGCGCCAGCAGCTTGGCTGGGACAGAAGGTGAAAAACTGTTTTTT. Translation gives CASSLAGTEGEKLFF.

V usage is TRBV7-2 and J usage is TRBJ2-1; 7 nucleotides match TRBD1. V lost 4 bases, J lost 3 bases, and 6 bases stayed unmatched. CDR3 length: 15 residues. Germline assignment: CDR1 SGHTA and CDR2 FQGNSA. In DNA, the CDR3 is TGTGCCAGCAGCTCAAGACAGGGATTCTACAATGAGCAGTTCTTC. Its translation: CASSSRQGFYNEQFF.

The chain recombines TRBV28 with TRBJ1-2; no reliable D call. The V and J ends lost 2 bases and 5 bases respectively, with 6 bases between them. The CDR3 has 12 amino acids. Germline CDR1 and CDR2: MDHEN and SYDVKM. The CDR3 nucleotides read TGTGCCAGCAGTTTAGGGCCATATGGCTACACCTTC. Translated, it gives CASSLGPYGYTF.

There are a few counts of this clone. V is TRBV6-6 and J is TRBJ2-2; D is uncertain. With 3 bases removed from V and 0 bases from J, the gap between germline ends came to 11 bases. Germline CDR1 reads MNHNY; CDR2 reads SVGAGI (reference sequence). The CDR3 totals 16 residues. The CDR3 DNA follows: TGTGCCAGCAGTTATGCACGGAGTACGAACACCGGGGAGCTGTTTTTT. Its translation is CASSYARSTNTGELFF.